These 15 T cell receptor beta chains came from one sample sequenced in a study of blood T cells in healthy people across ages. The second PCR ran 7 to 11 cycles with a sample-barcoded 5' primer and J-beta primers. Each CDR3 protein is one row after TCRdb ran MiXCR on the 5' RACE reads. The sample records about 1.8 million distinct CDR3 sequences, around half being singletons. Sequenced input: blood. The source of these receptors is a middle-aged woman in good health.

J is TRBJ2-5 and V is TRBV14, with D possibly being TRBD2 (6 bases). V lost 3 bases to trimming and J lost 2 bases, with 13 bases between them. The CDR3 is 15 amino acids. Germline V gives CDR1 SGHDN, CDR2 FVKESK. The CDR3 nucleotides are TGTGCCAGCAGCCATCGTGGGGGAGGACAAGAGACCCAGTACTTC. This gives the protein CASSHRGGGQETQYF. The full variable domain, rest sourced from reference TRBV14 and TRBJ2-5, is EAGVTQFPSHSVIEKGQTVTLRCDPISGHDNLYWYRRVMGKEIKFLLHFVKESKQDESGMPNNRFLAERTGGTYSTLKVQPAELEDSGVYFCASSHRGGGQETQYFGPGTRLLVL.

Only one count was recorded for this clonotype. This could be a read error, since a much larger clone is one nucleotide away. The chain has TRBV27 and TRBJ2-4; TRBD2 is a possible D gene (5 bases). There are 13 residues in the CDR3. Germline V CDR1 and CDR2: MNHEY, SMNVEV (reference sequence). The CDR3 nucleotides are TGTGCCAGCAGTACCCTAGCCAAAAACATTCGGTACTTC. It yields the protein CASSTLAKNIRYF.

The chain carries TRBV5-1 and TRBJ1-4, with 7 bases matching TRBD1. The CDR3 spans 17 residues. V lost 4 bases to trimming and J lost 0 bases; unmatched junction nucleotides: 9. CDR1 is SGHRS, CDR2 YFSETQ, per germline. The CDR3 coding sequence is TGCGCCAGCAGCCGGGACAGATTACTAACAACTAATGAAAAACTGTTTTTT. Amino acids: CASSRDRLLTTNEKLFF.

This chain uses TRBV7-2 with TRBJ2-5, with TRBD1 identical over 9 bases. With 8 bases clipped from V and 5 bases from J, the junction kept 9 bases outside the gene matches. This CDR3 comprises 14 residues. The germline V gene has CDR1 SGHTA and CDR2 FQGNSA. The CDR3: CASGRDRASETQYF. The DNA for the CDR3 is TGTGCCAGCGGGAGGGACAGGGCATCGGAGACCCAGTACTTC. The variable domain in full, completed from reference TRBV7-2 and TRBJ2-5, reads GAGVSQSPSNKVTEKGKDVELRCDPISGHTALYWYRQSLGQGLEFLIYFQGNSAPDKSGLPSDRFSAERTGGSVSTLTIQRTQQEDSAVYLCASGRDRASETQYFGPGTRLLVL.

The chain is built from TRBV6-6 and TRBJ2-1; TRBD1 might be the D (7 bases). This CDR3 spans 14 amino acids. V was clipped by 5 bases and J by 6 bases, with 14 bases between them. From germline, CDR1 is MNHNY and CDR2 SVGAGI (reference sequence). The CDR3 region has the DNA TGTGCCAGCAGTCACCCGCAGGGGGGCAATGAGCAGTTCTTC. Translation gives CASSHPQGGNEQFF.

The V and J genes are TRBV15 and TRBJ2-7; 12 bases are shared with TRBD2. CDR3 size: 18 residues. Unmatched junction bases numbered 10, after V lost 0 bases and J lost 4 bases. The germline V gene has CDR1 LNHNV and CDR2 YYDKDF (reference sequence). The CDR3 region is CATSRDLAGGQHHYEQYF. DNA of the CDR3: TGTGCCACCAGCAGAGATCTAGCGGGGGGGCAACACCATTACGAGCAGTACTTC.

CDR3 amino acids: CASSVLVGGIQYF. CDR3 coding DNA: TGCGCCAGCAGCGTATTAGTTGGTGGCATTCAGTACTTC. V is TRBV5-1 and J is TRBJ2-7; D not resolved. The DNA end lines up better with TRBJ2-4; the J call may be wrong. The CDR3 length is 13 residues. In germline, CDR1 is SGHRS, CDR2 YFSETQ.

CDR3 sequence reads: CASRPGPATAYEQYF. The CDR3, as DNA: TGTGCCAGCAGGCCAGGCCCCGCAACCGCCTACGAGCAGTACTTC. This chain uses TRBV28 with TRBJ2-7; D gene uncertain. This CDR3 is built from 15 residues. The germline gives CDR1 MDHEN, CDR2 SYDVKM. V lost 6 bases to trimming and J lost 2 bases, with 17 bases between them.

The chain is built from TRBV11-2 and TRBJ2-1; D is uncertain. The CDR3 totals 15 residues. The ends were cut back, 0 bases at V and 8 bases at J, with 14 bases in the middle. The V gene's germline CDR1 is SGHAT and CDR2 FQNNGV. The CDR3 coding sequence is TGTGCCAGCAGCTTAGACAGGCCCCCACCCGATGAGCAGTTCTTC. Its translation is CASSLDRPPPDEQFF.

A word on this clonotype: Germline is not matched at one junction end, which may reflect a read error. The chain recombines TRBV4-3 with TRBJ2-3, with D possibly matching TRBD2 (5 bases). Germline V gene data show CDR1 as LGHNA and CDR2 as YSLEER. The CDR3 runs 13 residues. The CDR3 DNA follows: TGCGCCAGCAGTCAAGATATGAACAGCGGGCAGTATTTT. Its protein product is CASSQDMNSGQYF.

This clonotype has only a few counts. DNA for the CDR3: TGCGCCAGCAGCCCGGGACAGGGAGGCATCTACGAGCAGTACTTC. Translating gives CASSPGQGGIYEQYF. V gene TRBV5-1 combines with J gene TRBJ2-7; 9 bases are shared with TRBD1. The CDR3 sequence is 15 residues long. The germline V gene has CDR1 SGHRS and CDR2 YFSETQ. J lost 3 bases, V lost 4 bases, and 8 bases had no gene match.

The chain has TRBV5-5 and TRBJ1-2; the match to TRBD1 covers 8 bases. This CDR3 contains 15 residues. V shed 4 bases and J 4 bases; nucleotides not matched to a gene: 9. Germline assignment: CDR1 SGHKS and CDR2 YYEKEE (reference sequence). The CDR3 nucleotides are TGTGCCAGCAGCCATACCGGACAGGGTAGCTATGGCTACACCTTC. Its translation is CASSHTGQGSYGYTF.

This sequence joins TRBV29-1 and TRBJ1-1; D is ambiguous. The CDR3 covers 12 residues. Per the germline V gene, CDR1 is SQVTM and CDR2 is ANQGSEA. V lost 6 bases to trimming and J lost 3 bases, with 11 bases between them. CDR3 loop: CSVIDGYTEAFF. CDR3 nucleotides: TGCAGCGTGATAGACGGATACACTGAAGCTTTCTTT. Using reference TRBV29-1 and TRBJ1-1 for the parts outside the CDR3, the full variable domain is SAVISQKPSRDICQRGTSLTIQCQVDSQVTMMFWYRQQPGQSLTLIATANQGSEATYESGFVIDKFPISRPNLTFSTLTVSNMSPEDSSIYLCSVIDGYTEAFFGQGTRLTVV.

The rearrangement uses TRBV10-3 and TRBJ1-1, with 8 nucleotides matching TRBD1. There are 13 residues in the CDR3. J lost 3 bases, V lost 6 bases, and 3 bases had no gene match. CDR1 and CDR2 (germline): ENHRY, SYGVKD. The CDR3 region is CAIRPQGDTEAFF. CDR3 coding DNA: TGTGCCATCAGGCCACAGGGGGACACTGAAGCTTTCTTT.

The chain has TRBV5-1 and TRBJ2-7; D may match TRBD1 or TRBD2 (5 bases each). CDR3 length: 17 residues. Germline values: CDR1 SGHRS, CDR2 YFSETQ. The germline V and J ends were trimmed by 1 base and 2 bases, with 19 bases remaining between them. CDR3 residues: CASSLPWDGTETYEQYF. CDR3 bases: TGCGCCAGCAGCTTGCCTTGGGACGGGACGGAAACCTACGAGCAGTACTTC.